This T cell receptor (beta chain) is drawn from a study of prognosis after radiotherapy for stage I lung cancer. Trimming took off 3 bases at V and 0 bases at J, with 10 bases between the two ends. The germline V gene encodes CDR1 SGHTS and CDR2 YDEGEE. This CDR3 contains 16 residues. General observations from the study: Patients with and without metastases reportedly differed in TRBV and TRBJ gene usage frequencies. For the expanded TCR clones, whether they were tumor-specific was not determined.

CDR3 of TCR beta was amplified from genomic DNA via a two-round multiplex PCR. Specific primers for each TRBV and TRBJ gene were what first-round PCR used. TCRdb passed the multiplex PCR reads through MiXCR, listing each CDR3 protein once. Among 15,000 to 20,000 distinct CDR3 sequences listed, 45% to 50% were seen once. This clonotype is termed medium-sized. What it recognizes is unknown. The sample in question was PBMCs, obtained before or after stereotactic body radiation therapy (not recorded which). The receptor's source is a donor over 45 with non-small cell lung cancer. V gene TRBV5-8 combines with J gene TRBJ1-6, with D uncertain. CDR3 bases: TGTGCCAGCAGCTCGGACGGGAGCTCCTATAATTCACCCCTCCACTTT. Translating gives CASSSDGSSYNSPLHF.